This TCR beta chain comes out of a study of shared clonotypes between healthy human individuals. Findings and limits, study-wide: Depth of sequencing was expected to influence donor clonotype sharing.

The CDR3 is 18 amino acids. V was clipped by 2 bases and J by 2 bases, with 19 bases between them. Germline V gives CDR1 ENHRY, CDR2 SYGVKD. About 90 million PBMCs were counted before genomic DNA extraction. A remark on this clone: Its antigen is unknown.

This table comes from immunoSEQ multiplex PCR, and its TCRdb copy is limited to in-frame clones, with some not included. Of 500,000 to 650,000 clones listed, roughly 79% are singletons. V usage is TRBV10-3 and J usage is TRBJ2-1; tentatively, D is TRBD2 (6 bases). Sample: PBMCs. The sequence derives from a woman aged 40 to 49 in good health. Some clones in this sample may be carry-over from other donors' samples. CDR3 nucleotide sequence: TGTGCCATCAGTGAGGATGAGGCCTACCGGAGGGCCTACAATGAGCAGTTCTTC. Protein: CAISEDEAYRRAYNEQFF.